Sequencing of this TCR beta chain was carried out in a study of CD8 T cells in Susac syndrome. The CDR3 is made up of 12 amino acids. Trimming took off 6 bases at V and 4 bases at J, with 13 bases between the two ends. Per the germline V gene, CDR1 is DFQATT and CDR2 is SNEGSKA (reference sequence). Reverse transcription of roughly 0.5 to 1 ug RNA was carried out with random hexamers. Amplification of TCR beta CDR3 used immunoSEQ multiplex PCR across 54 Vbeta and 13 Jbeta. Each CDR3 protein is one row after TCRdb ran MiXCR on the immunoSEQ multiplex PCR reads. Among 210,000 or so distinct CDR3 sequences listed, less than 95% were seen once. CD8+ and CD4+ T cells were negatively isolated; TEMRA cells were FACS-enriched. This clonotype was observed a single time.

The rearrangement links TRBV20-1 to TRBJ2-7; the D is unclear. This receptor was taken from a human donor with Susac syndrome. Sequencing was carried out using CD4+ T cells from PBMCs. The CDR3 reads CSAQELGYEQYF. The CDR3 region has the DNA TGCAGTGCCCAGGAGTTAGGGTACGAGCAGTACTTC.